Below, 24 T cell receptor beta chains from the same sample are listed, as sequenced in a study of shared clonotypes between healthy human individuals (dated by TCRdb to 2019 to 2021). Libraries came from the immunoSEQ multiplex PCR assay. Not all clones reach the TCRdb copy of this immuneACCESS table, which keeps in-frame sequences only. Checked studies attribute under half of the gap to unresolved V genes and leave the rest unexplained. This sample is represented by about 1.5 million clones; nearly 99% of them were singletons. The ten largest clones take up approximately 0.44% of the sample. The material sequenced was naive CD4+ T cells sorted from blood. Reading the label with the study, this specimen's cell subset or site is: CD45RA+ positively selected. All receptors derive from a man aged 25-45 years in good health.

This rearrangement joins TRBV7-9 to TRBJ2-6; D unresolved. The germline V and J ends were trimmed by 5 bases and 0 bases, with 11 bases remaining between them. Germline CDR1 SEHNR, CDR2 FQNEAQ (reference sequence). There are 16 residues in the CDR3. The CDR3 protein is CASSRRQDSGANVLTF. DNA of the CDR3: TGTGCCAGCAGCCGACGTCAAGACTCTGGGGCCAACGTCCTGACTTTC.

The chain has TRBV7-8 and TRBJ2-3; D unclear. The V and J ends lost 3 bases and 3 bases respectively, with 1 base between them. Germline V gene sequence: CDR1 SGHVS, CDR2 FQNEAQ. The CDR3 is 11 amino acids. The CDR3 sequence: CASSFTDTQYF. The CDR3 DNA reads as TGTGCCAGCAGCTTTACAGATACGCAGTATTTT. The whole variable domain, filled in from reference TRBV7-8 and TRBJ2-3, reads GAGVSQSPRYKVAKRGQDVALRCDPISGHVSLFWYQQALGQGPEFLTYFQNEAQLDKSGLPSDRFFAERPEGSVSTLKIQRTQQEDSAVYLCASSFTDTQYFGPGTRLTVL.

This chain joins TRBV7-9 and TRBJ2-5; D unresolved. The germline CDR1 and CDR2 sequences are SEHNR and FQNEAQ (reference sequence). The CDR3 consists of 13 residues. The ends were cut back, 0 bases at V and 2 bases at J, with 4 bases in the middle. The CDR3 sequence is CASSLAWQETQYF. The CDR3 DNA reads TGTGCCAGCAGCTTAGCCTGGCAAGAGACCCAGTACTTC.

This sequence joins TRBV20-1 and TRBJ1-5, with D hard to call. Trimming pared 5 bases from V and 4 bases from J, leaving 6 bases between. The germline V gene encodes CDR1 DFQATT and CDR2 SNEGSKA (reference sequence). There are 11 residues in the CDR3. This CDR3 reads CSAGSNQPQHF. Here the CDR3 DNA reads TGCAGTGCTGGAAGTAATCAGCCCCAGCATTTT.

This chain connects TRBV7-2 to TRBJ2-7; possible D gene TRBD1, 6 bases. The CDR3 totals 15 residues. Germline V gives CDR1 SGHTA, CDR2 FQGNSA. Trimming left V 5 bases short and J 1 base short, with 15 bases between. In DNA form, the CDR3 reads TGTGCCAGCAGCCCCTGGGGGCAAACGTCCTACGAGCAGTACTTC. It specifies CASSPWGQTSYEQYF.

The sample holds one count of this clone. The chain joins TRBV28 to TRBJ1-3; D not resolved. CDR1 is MDHEN, CDR2 SYDVKM, per germline. The CDR3 has 12 residues. Trimming removed 2 bases at V and 3 bases at J, with 2 bases between. The CDR3 bases are TGTGCCAGCAGTTTAAATGGAAACACCATATATTTT. This codes for CASSLNGNTIYF.

The chain has TRBV29-1 and TRBJ2-1, with 9 bases aligning to TRBD1. V lost 5 bases and J lost 9; bases outside the gene matches: 17. CDR3 length: 16 residues. Germline V gene data show CDR1 as SQVTM and CDR2 as ANQGSEA. The CDR3 spells CSVSLPPGQGYLEQFF. Here the CDR3 DNA reads TGCAGCGTTTCTCTACCTCCGGGACAGGGTTATCTTGAGCAGTTCTTC.

V usage is TRBV11-2 and J usage is TRBJ2-1, with 9 bases matching TRBD2. CDR1 and CDR2 from the germline V gene are SGHAT and FQNNGV. Trimming took 5 bases from V and 2 from J; bases not matched to a gene: 4. There are 15 residues in the CDR3. The CDR3 loop reads CASSPASGTYNEQFF. The CDR3 bases are TGTGCCAGCAGCCCGGCTAGCGGGACCTACAATGAGCAGTTCTTC.

The chain combines TRBV6-5 with TRBJ2-2, with 8 bases identical to TRBD2. In germline, CDR1 is MNHEY, CDR2 SVGAGI. The CDR3 is 16 residues long. Trimming cost V 4 bases and J 5 bases; bases outside gene matches: 9. The DNA for the CDR3 is TGTGCCAGCAGTTCTAGGCTAGCGGGTCCGACCGGGGAGCTGTTTTTT. Encoded protein: CASSSRLAGPTGELFF.

The V gene is TRBV14, the J gene TRBJ1-4, with TRBD1 as a possible D gene (5 bases). CDR3 size: 15 residues. CDR1 and CDR2 from the germline V gene are SGHDN and FVKESK. V was pared by 4 bases and J by 10 bases, with 19 bases between. The CDR3 nucleotides are TGTGCCAGCAGCCCCCCGGGACGTCCCGAAACAAAACTGTTTTTT. This codes for CASSPPGRPETKLFF.

This chain connects TRBV2 to TRBJ2-7, with TRBD1 matching over 8 bases. CDR1 is SNHLY and CDR2 is FYNNEI in the germline V gene. This CDR3 region has 15 residues. Trimming removed 6 bases from V and 6 bases from J; junction bases left unmatched: 13. The CDR3 loop reads CASSGRGQGNSEQYF. The CDR3 DNA is TGTGCCAGCAGCGGACGAGGACAGGGAAATAGCGAGCAGTACTTC.

This chain connects TRBV9 to TRBJ1-2; D remains ambiguous. Trimming pared 3 bases from V and 3 bases from J, leaving 12 bases between. In germline, CDR1 is SGDLS, CDR2 YYNGEE. The CDR3 sequence is 14 residues long. This CDR3 reads CASSGQSRHYGYTF. The CDR3 DNA is TGTGCCAGCAGCGGTCAGAGTAGACACTATGGCTACACCTTC.

The chain is built from TRBV5-1 and TRBJ2-7; D possibly matches TRBD1 or TRBD2 (5 bases each). V lost 0 bases to trimming and J lost 0 bases, with 16 bases between them. The CDR3 has 17 residues. Germline CDR1 SGHRS, CDR2 YFSETQ. CDR3 sequence (DNA): TGCGCCAGCAGCTTGGAACCGGGACCGAGAAGCTCCTACGAGCAGTACTTC. This gives the protein CASSLEPGPRSSYEQYF.

The V and J genes are TRBV11-2 and TRBJ2-1; the match to TRBD2 covers 7 bases. Per germline, CDR1 SGHAT and CDR2 FQNNGV. There are 15 residues in the CDR3. The J segment lost 6 bases and the V segment lost 1 base, leaving 6 bases of the junction unmatched. DNA for the CDR3: TGTGCCAGCAGCTTAGTTGGGGGAGGGTTCAATGAGCAGTTCTTC. It yields the protein CASSLVGGGFNEQFF.

The chain uses TRBV6-5 and TRBJ1-2; the D is unclear. The CDR3 extends over 14 amino acids. Trimming removed 2 bases at V and 6 bases at J, with 13 bases between. The germline V gene encodes CDR1 MNHEY and CDR2 SVGAGI. The CDR3 region has the DNA TGTGCCAGCAGTTACGGATGGGAGGTGGATGGCTACACCTTC. This sequence encodes CASSYGWEVDGYTF.

To note about this clone: Other DNA variants within this sample encode the same CDR3. The chain has TRBV18 and TRBJ2-3; 9 bases are shared with TRBD2. The CDR3 totals 14 residues. After removal of 4 bases from V and 1 base from J, the junction contained 0 bases not matched to a gene. CDR1 and CDR2 from the germline V gene are KGHSH and LQKENI. CDR3 amino acids: CASSRTSGTDTQYF. CDR3 DNA: TGTGCCAGCTCACGGACTAGCGGCACAGATACGCAGTATTTT.

V gene TRBV5-1 combines with J gene TRBJ2-3; 11 bases align to TRBD2. Germline V gives CDR1 SGHRS, CDR2 YFSETQ. Unmatched junction bases numbered 6, after V lost 4 bases and J lost 2 bases. The CDR3 covers 16 residues. CDR3 bases: TGCGCCAGCAGCCCGGGGACTAGCGGAGTCACAGATACGCAGTATTTT. Protein product: CASSPGTSGVTDTQYF.

In this sample, this clone turned up once. Other nucleotide sequences in the sample specify the same CDR3. The rearrangement links TRBV15 to TRBJ2-7; D not certain. Germline CDR1 reads LNHNV; CDR2 reads YYDKDF (reference sequence). V was cut by 0 bases and J by 2 bases, with 8 bases left in between. CDR3 length: 14 residues. The CDR3 nucleotides read TGTGCCACCAGCAGAGATGTAGGGCCCTACGAGCAGTACTTC. This encodes CATSRDVGPYEQYF.

The chain carries TRBV16 and TRBJ2-7; TRBD2 is a possible D gene (5 bases). The V end was cut by 1 base, the J end by 7 bases, with 11 bases between. The CDR3 is 13 residues long. CDR1 is KGHSY and CDR2 is FQNENV in the germline V gene. This chain's CDR3 is CASSQFPGEEQYF. The CDR3 DNA reads as TGTGCCAGCAGCCAATTCCCCGGGGAAGAGCAGTACTTC.

The chain uses TRBV19 and TRBJ1-1, with D possibly matching TRBD1 (5 bases). Germline CDR1 and CDR2: LNHDA and SQIVND (reference sequence). The CDR3 sequence is 14 residues long. With 6 bases removed from V and 1 base from J, the gap between germline ends came to 12 bases. The chain's CDR3 is CASSHRNRNTEAFF. The CDR3 DNA reads as TGTGCCAGTAGCCACAGGAATAGGAACACTGAAGCTTTCTTT.

This chain joins TRBV25-1 and TRBJ2-1; D perhaps matches TRBD1 (6 bases). This CDR3 has 15 amino acids. Per the germline V gene, CDR1 is MGHDK and CDR2 is SYGVNS. Deletions cut 4 bases from V and 6 bases from J, with 16 bases between. CDR3 DNA: TGTGCCAGCAGTGCGCAGGGGACGGTCATCAATGAGCAGTTCTTC. This gives the protein CASSAQGTVINEQFF.

The chain recombines TRBV14 with TRBJ2-3; TRBD2 might be the D (6 bases). Germline V gene data show CDR1 as SGHDN and CDR2 as FVKESK. There are 14 residues in the CDR3. The V gene lost 7 bases and the J gene lost 8 bases, with 19 bases spanning the gap. The CDR3 bases are TGTGCCAGCATGCCGGGACTTACAGTTGGTACGCAGTATTTT. It encodes CASMPGLTVGTQYF.

The rearrangement links TRBV5-1 to TRBJ2-1, with D perhaps matching TRBD1 (6 bases). CDR3 length: 15 residues. Deletions cut 3 bases from V and 7 bases from J, with 17 bases between. Germline CDR1 reads SGHRS; CDR2 reads YFSETQ. CDR3 amino acids: CASSSDRYPGNEQFF. The CDR3 DNA follows: TGCGCCAGCAGCTCCGACAGGTATCCGGGGAATGAGCAGTTCTTC.

The rearrangement links TRBV7-8 to TRBJ2-3; 8 positions agree with TRBD1. Germline values: CDR1 SGHVS, CDR2 FQNEAQ. The CDR3 totals 15 residues. Trimming at V came to 5 bases and at J to 2 bases, leaving 6 bases not matched to a gene. The CDR3 is CASSPGTGLTDTQYF. CDR3 DNA sequence: TGTGCCAGCAGCCCCGGGACAGGCCTCACAGATACGCAGTATTTT.